This TCR beta chain is from a study of T-cell memory formation after mild COVID-19. In TCRdb, the 5' RACE reads were re-called with MiXCR into one record per CDR3 protein. The sample lists tens of thousands of distinct CDR3 sequences; about a tenth were seen once. The CDR3 spans 13 residues. From germline, CDR1 is DFQATT and CDR2 SNEGSKA (reference sequence). Trimming stripped 6 bases from V and 10 bases from J, with 21 bases between. The receptor comes from a man in his late teens or twenties who had mild COVID-19 (a few samples of this study predate the infection). Cell type and time point are not known. Sequencing was performed on PBMCs or a T cell subset sorted from them (not recorded which). The chain employs TRBV20-1 and TRBJ1-2; tentatively, D is TRBD1 (5 bases). CDR3 nucleotides: TGCAGTGCCCCTGAAGAGGGGAGGTGGACCTACACCTTC. Amino acids: CSAPEEGRWTYTF.